The 27 T cell receptor beta chains in this list originate from one sample, sequenced in a study of radiation and T cells in renal cell carcinoma (dated by TCRdb to the early 2020s). What this sample's time point label stands for: blood 2 weeks post-SBRT. The label giving this sample's treatment or condition can be read as: 15 Gy SBRT to primary tumor, nephrectomy 4 weeks later. Receptor libraries were prepared by the immunoSEQ multiplex PCR assay. The immuneACCESS repertoire file appears here via TCRdb, limited to in-frame rearrangements. These files lack a portion of the clones; in checked studies, under half of the deficit traces to unresolved V genes, and the cause of the others is not known. This sample comprises about 130,000 clones, more than 80% of them detected only once. Under 2.5% of the sample belongs to the ten largest clones. This sample comprised blood, obtained from a patient whose treatment included radiotherapy and nephrectomy. These receptors all stem from a woman aged 60-70 years with renal cell carcinoma.

This chain connects TRBV4-1 to TRBJ2-3, with TRBD2 matching over 10 bases. Trimming cost V 0 bases and J 1 base; bases outside gene matches: 4. This CDR3 is 17 amino acids long. CDR1 MGHRA and CDR2 YSYEKL come from the germline V gene. The CDR3: CASSQDFLAGGTDTQYF. CDR3 DNA: TGCGCCAGCAGCCAAGATTTCCTAGCGGGGGGCACAGATACGCAGTATTTT.

The CDR3 sequence: CASSSTVVGDEQFF. The CDR3 nucleotides are TGTGCCAGCAGTTCGACAGTCGTAGGGGATGAGCAGTTCTTC. This chain connects TRBV6-5 to TRBJ2-1; possibly TRBD1 for D (5 bases). The CDR3 has 14 residues. V was shortened by 4 bases and J by 8 bases, with 15 bases between the two germline ends. Germline V lookup: CDR1 MNHEY, CDR2 SVGAGI.

The rearrangement joins TRBV7-6 to TRBJ2-1; D is possibly TRBD2 (5 bases). V was clipped by 1 base and J by 1 base, with 8 bases between them. The CDR3 loop spans 15 amino acids. Germline V gene data show CDR1 as SGHVS and CDR2 as FNYEAQ. The CDR3 nucleotides are TGTGCCAGCAGCTTAGATTCGGGGTCCTACAATGAGCAGTTCTTC. Its protein product is CASSLDSGSYNEQFF.

The chain uses TRBV7-9 and TRBJ1-1; D perhaps matches TRBD1 (5 bases). V shed 2 bases and J shed 1 base, with 11 bases lying between them. From germline, CDR1 is SEHNR and CDR2 FQNEAQ (reference sequence). The CDR3 is 15 residues long. The CDR3 loop is CASSLSPRANTEAFF. The CDR3 nucleotides read TGTGCCAGCAGCTTAAGCCCCAGGGCGAACACTGAAGCTTTCTTT.

The chain uses TRBV6-5 and TRBJ1-1; unclear D gene. Looked up from germline, CDR1 is MNHEY and CDR2 is SVGAGI. CDR3 length: 13 amino acids. With 1 base removed from V and 0 bases from J, the gap between germline ends came to 3 bases. The CDR3 nucleotides read TGTGCCAGCAGTTACTACGTGAACACTGAAGCTTTCTTT. Translation gives CASSYYVNTEAFF.

The chain recombines TRBV2 with TRBJ2-7, with D unresolved. CDR1 and CDR2 from the germline V gene are SNHLY and FYNNEI. Between the trimmed V and J ends, which lost 2 bases and 0 bases, there was a span of 11 bases. This CDR3 has 15 amino acids. CDR3 amino acids: CASSELRPGSYEQYF. CDR3 sequence (DNA): TGTGCCAGCAGTGAACTACGCCCCGGCTCCTACGAGCAGTACTTC.

V is TRBV5-1 and J is TRBJ2-3; 7 positions match TRBD1. The CDR3 runs 15 residues. The V segment lost 5 bases and the J segment 2 bases; nucleotides outside the gene matches: 8. Germline loops: CDR1 SGHRS, CDR2 YFSETQ. The CDR3: CASRGSGQYTDTQYF. For the CDR3, the DNA is TGCGCCAGCAGGGGGTCGGGACAGTACACAGATACGCAGTATTTT.

V usage is TRBV4-1 and J usage is TRBJ2-1; D not resolved. Per germline, CDR1 MGHRA and CDR2 YSYEKL. Trimming took off 4 bases at V and 8 bases at J, with 12 bases between the two ends. The CDR3 sequence is 13 residues long. The CDR3 DNA sequence: TGCGCCAGCAGCCTTTCCGATTACTATGAGCAGTTCTTC. Amino acids: CASSLSDYYEQFF.

J is TRBJ2-3 and V is TRBV29-1, with D maybe TRBD1 (5 bases). The CDR3 loop spans 14 amino acids. Trimming took 7 bases from V and 0 from J, leaving 14 bases between them. Looked up from germline, CDR1 is SQVTM and CDR2 is ANQGSEA. CDR3 residues: CSAAGSTSTDTQYF. The CDR3 DNA reads as TGCAGCGCCGCAGGGTCAACTAGCACAGATACGCAGTATTTT.

The chain joins TRBV6-6 to TRBJ2-7; the D gene is possibly TRBD1 (5 bases). V gave up 6 bases and J gave up 4 bases, with 16 bases separating them. From germline, CDR1 is MNHNY and CDR2 SVGAGI (reference sequence). This CDR3 spans 14 amino acids. CDR3 region: CASRRQPDLYEQYF. CDR3 nucleotides: TGTGCCAGCAGGAGACAGCCTGACTTATACGAGCAGTACTTC.

The chain couples TRBV30 to TRBJ2-1; D remains unclear. Per the germline V gene, CDR1 is GTSNPN and CDR2 is SVGIG (reference sequence). CDR3 length equals 11 residues. Trimming stripped 3 bases from V and 7 bases from J, with 7 bases between. The CDR3 protein is CAWSYLNEQFF. CDR3 DNA: TGTGCCTGGAGCTACTTGAATGAGCAGTTCTTC. Complete variable domain (other parts from reference TRBV30 and TRBJ2-1): SQTIHQWPATLVQPVGSPLSLECTVEGTSNPNLYWYRQAAGRGLQLLFYSVGIGQISSEVPQNLSASRPQDRQFILSSKKLLLSDSGFYLCAWSYLNEQFFGPGTRLTVL.

The chain combines TRBV9 with TRBJ1-2; 8 nucleotides align to TRBD1. Losses at the gene ends were 3 bases for V and 4 bases for J; bases not matched to a gene: 8. This CDR3 contains 15 residues. Germline assignment: CDR1 SGDLS and CDR2 YYNGEE. In DNA form, the CDR3 reads TGTGCCAGCAGCGAGACAGGGGAAGGGATCTATGGCTACACCTTC. Amino acids: CASSETGEGIYGYTF.

This clone has just a few counts. This chain connects TRBV19 to TRBJ2-7, with TRBD2 identical over 7 bases. Germline values: CDR1 LNHDA, CDR2 SQIVND (reference sequence). This CDR3 has 14 residues. Germline trimming cut 6 bases from V and 3 bases from J; bases unmatched to any gene: 8. CDR3 amino acids: CASSPHGGGYEQYF. For the CDR3, the DNA is TGTGCCAGTAGCCCTCATGGCGGGGGCTACGAGCAGTACTTC.

The chain carries TRBV5-1 and TRBJ1-1; D is perhaps TRBD1 (6 bases). Looked up from germline, CDR1 is SGHRS and CDR2 is YFSETQ. The V and J ends lost 3 bases and 4 bases respectively, with 13 bases between them. The CDR3 consists of 14 residues. This CDR3 is CASSSQGGPTEAFF. DNA for the CDR3: TGCGCCAGCAGCTCGCAAGGGGGACCCACTGAAGCTTTCTTT. The whole variable domain, remainder taken from reference TRBV5-1 and TRBJ1-1, is KAGVTQTPRYLIKTRGQQVTLSCSPISGHRSVSWYQQTPGQGLQFLFEYFSETQRNKGNFPGRFSGRQFSNSRSEMNVSTLELGDSALYLCASSSQGGPTEAFFGQGTRLTVV.

The chain couples TRBV28 to TRBJ2-1, with 8 bases lining up with TRBD1. Trimming at V came to 6 bases and at J to 0 bases, leaving 4 bases not matched to a gene. CDR1 MDHEN and CDR2 SYDVKM come from the germline V gene. CDR3 length: 15 amino acids. The CDR3 region has the DNA TGTGCCAGCAGCCGTACAGGGGGCTCCTACAATGAGCAGTTCTTC. Protein sequence: CASSRTGGSYNEQFF.

The CDR3 DNA sequence: TGTGCCAGCAGCGTAGGGATTGCCGACTGGAACACTGAAGCTTTCTTT. Protein: CASSVGIADWNTEAFF. The V and J genes are TRBV9 and TRBJ1-1; the D is unclear. Trimming took 0 bases from V and 1 from J, leaving 13 bases between them. The CDR3 length is 16 residues. Germline CDR1 is SGDLS and CDR2 is YYNGEE.

This clone was found once. This chain uses TRBV7-9 with TRBJ2-2, with D possibly being TRBD2 (6 bases). Germline V lookup: CDR1 SEHNR, CDR2 FQNEAQ (reference sequence). The CDR3 contains 16 residues. V lost 6 bases and J lost 6, with 20 bases in between. The CDR3 region is CASRDLSGREAGELFF. The CDR3 DNA sequence: TGTGCCAGCAGAGATCTTTCGGGCAGGGAGGCCGGGGAGCTGTTTTTT.

The V and J genes are TRBV19 and TRBJ2-5, with 8 bases lining up with TRBD2. V lost 3 bases and J lost 1; bases outside the gene matches: 4. CDR1 LNHDA and CDR2 SQIVND come from the germline V gene (reference sequence). The CDR3 is 15 residues long. CDR3 DNA sequence: TGTGCCAGTAGTATGGGCGGGGGGTTCCAAGAGACCCAGTACTTC. As protein: CASSMGGGFQETQYF.

The chain carries TRBV2 and TRBJ1-2; D unresolved. Trimming stripped 9 bases from V and 0 bases from J, with 11 bases between. This CDR3 contains 13 residues. Germline V gene lookup returns CDR1 SNHLY and CDR2 FYNNEI. The CDR3 DNA reads TGTGCCAGGGTGGTTTCAGCTAACTATGGCTACACCTTC. This translates into CARVVSANYGYTF.

This chain links TRBV7-9 with TRBJ1-1; maybe TRBD1 (5 bases). This CDR3 has 11 amino acids. V was pared by 5 bases and J by 7 bases, with 8 bases between. The germline gives CDR1 SEHNR, CDR2 FQNEAQ (reference sequence). The CDR3 DNA follows: TGTGCCAGCAGCCGGGACGTTGAAGCTTTCTTT. Protein sequence: CASSRDVEAFF. Complete variable domain (other parts from reference TRBV7-9 and TRBJ1-1): DTGVSQNPRHKITKRGQNVTFRCDPISEHNRLYWYRQTLGQGPEFLTYFQNEAQLEKSRLLSDRFSAERPKGSFSTLEIQRTEQGDSAMYLCASSRDVEAFFGQGTRLTVV.

The chain uses TRBV7-2 and TRBJ1-1; no clear D. Germline CDR1 SGHTA, CDR2 FQGNSA. This CDR3 has 11 amino acids. V shed 5 bases and J shed 8 bases, with 9 bases lying between them. The CDR3 here is CASSLGLEAFF. CDR3 nucleotide sequence: TGTGCCAGCAGCCTAGGCTTAGAAGCTTTCTTT.

V usage is TRBV5-4 and J usage is TRBJ1-2, with 9 nucleotides matching TRBD1. The CDR3 contains 15 residues. Germline CDR1 reads SGHNT; CDR2 reads YYREEE (reference sequence). The ends lost 5 bases at V and 8 bases at J; junction bases unmatched: 13. The CDR3 is CASRHRGTGMSGYTF. The CDR3 nucleotides are TGTGCCAGCAGGCATAGGGGGACAGGGATGAGCGGCTACACCTTC.

This clone has a handful of counts. V usage is TRBV19 and J usage is TRBJ1-5; 10 bases agree with TRBD1. The V gene's germline CDR1 is LNHDA and CDR2 SQIVND (reference sequence). This CDR3 has 16 residues. V was pared by 5 bases and J by 7 bases, with 11 bases of the junction left unmatched. This CDR3 is CASSSGQDRGRQPQHF. The CDR3 nucleotides read TGTGCCAGTAGTTCGGGGCAAGACAGGGGGCGGCAGCCCCAGCATTTT.

A few counts support this clone. V usage is TRBV28 and J usage is TRBJ1-1, with 8 bases aligning to TRBD1. Germline V gene sequence: CDR1 MDHEN, CDR2 SYDVKM. Trimming removed 6 bases from V and 3 bases from J; junction bases left unmatched: 12. The CDR3 is 16 amino acids. CDR3 sequence reads: CASSPIGSGGYTEAFF. CDR3 sequence (DNA): TGTGCCAGCAGCCCCATTGGATCAGGGGGCTACACTGAAGCTTTCTTT.

The J gene is TRBJ2-5, the V gene TRBV4-2; D possibly uses TRBD1 or TRBD2 (5 bases each). Germline CDR1 reads LGHNA; CDR2 reads YNFKEQ. The CDR3 is 14 amino acids. Trimming removed 3 bases at V and 3 bases at J, with 11 bases between. Here the CDR3 reads CASSQGTRKETQYF. In nucleotides, the CDR3 is TGTGCCAGCAGCCAGGGGACCCGAAAAGAGACCCAGTACTTC.

As DNA, the CDR3 is TGTGCCAGCAGTTACTCCGGGGCCTTCGATACGCAGTATTTT. This translates into CASSYSGAFDTQYF. This chain links TRBV6-6 with TRBJ2-3; D is perhaps TRBD1 or TRBD2 (5 bases each). Trimming shortened V by 0 bases and J by 6 bases, and 10 bases separated the two germline ends. The CDR3 contains 14 residues. Germline CDR1 reads MNHNY; CDR2 reads SVGAGI (reference sequence).

J is TRBJ2-5 and V is TRBV7-6; D possibly corresponds to TRBD2 (6 bases). The germline V gene encodes CDR1 SGHVS and CDR2 FNYEAQ. The V end was cut by 0 bases, the J end by 5 bases, with 13 bases between. The CDR3 runs 15 residues. CDR3 sequence (DNA): TGTGCCAGCAGCTTAGCCTTCGGGGGTTCGGAGACCCAGTACTTC. This encodes CASSLAFGGSETQYF. The full variable domain, its missing parts supplied by reference TRBV7-6 and TRBJ2-5, is GAGVSQSPRYKVTKRGQDVALRCDPISGHVSLYWYRQALGQGPEFLTYFNYEAQQDKSGLPNDRFSAERPEGSISTLTIQRTEQRDSAMYRCASSLAFGGSETQYFGPGTRLLVL.